This passage covers 10 T cell receptor beta chains from one sample sequenced in a study of glioma-infiltrating T cells after dendritic cell vaccination. Only in-frame clones appear in the TCRdb table, and some are missing; sequencing was by immunoSEQ multiplex PCR. The data hold 100,000 or so clones, with 90% observed a single time. The time point here: after dendritic cell vaccination, including at tumor progression/relapse. Here the sequenced sample was blood, taken after dendritic cell vaccination. Receptors were obtained from a human donor with glioblastoma.

The rearrangement uses TRBV30 and TRBJ1-1; D possibly corresponds to TRBD1 (5 bases). V lost 5 bases and J lost 0, with 10 bases in between. The CDR3 length is 13 residues. Looked up from germline, CDR1 is GTSNPN and CDR2 is SVGIG (reference sequence). The DNA for the CDR3 is TGTGCCTGGGGGCGGGGCTTGAACACTGAAGCTTTCTTT. Its protein is CAWGRGLNTEAFF.

V usage is TRBV6-1 and J usage is TRBJ2-3; possibly TRBD2 for D (5 bases). This CDR3 is built from 14 residues. From germline, CDR1 is MNHNS and CDR2 SASEGT. Between the trimmed V and J ends, which lost 2 bases and 0 bases, there was a span of 6 bases. In DNA, the CDR3 is TGTGCCAGCAGTGAACCGGGAAGCACAGATACGCAGTATTTT. This codes for CASSEPGSTDTQYF.

The J gene is TRBJ1-1, the V gene TRBV30, with TRBD1 identical over 7 bases. The CDR3 contains 14 residues. Unmatched junction bases numbered 2, after V lost 1 base and J lost 0 bases. From germline, CDR1 is GTSNPN and CDR2 SVGIG (reference sequence). CDR3 coding DNA: TGTGCCTGGAGTGGGGACAGTATGAACACTGAAGCTTTCTTT. It codes for CAWSGDSMNTEAFF.

In the case of this clone: Different DNA sequences within this sample yield the same CDR3. This sequence joins TRBV9 and TRBJ2-3; 10 nucleotides match TRBD2. With V trimmed by 0 bases and J by 6 bases, 7 bases remained unmatched. The CDR3 extends over 16 amino acids. Germline V gene sequence: CDR1 SGDLS, CDR2 YYNGEE. CDR3 in amino acids: CASSVAQRGGLDTQYF. The CDR3 DNA reads as TGTGCCAGCAGCGTAGCCCAGCGGGGGGGATTGGATACGCAGTATTTT.

The gene calls are TRBV11-3 and TRBJ2-4; a possible D gene is TRBD2 (5 bases). The CDR3 is 14 amino acids. Trimming took off 0 bases at V and 9 bases at J, with 12 bases between the two ends. Germline-derived CDR1 and CDR2 are SGHNT and YENEEA. The CDR3 bases are TGTGCCAGCAGCTTAGAGGTAGTAGGAGGCATTCAGTACTTC. Translation gives CASSLEVVGGIQYF.

The chain links TRBV6-6 to TRBJ1-5, with TRBD1 as a possible D gene (6 bases). The germline V and J ends were trimmed by 10 bases and 5 bases, with 18 bases remaining between them. The V gene's germline CDR1 is MNHNY and CDR2 SVGAGI (reference sequence). The CDR3 loop spans 14 amino acids. CDR3 in DNA: TGTGCCATCCGGGGGGCAGGAGACCATCAGCCCCAGCATTTT. Its translation is CAIRGAGDHQPQHF.

This rearrangement joins TRBV5-4 to TRBJ2-7, with a tentative D call TRBD1 (6 bases). V lost 1 base to trimming and J lost 6 bases, with 14 bases between them. This CDR3 contains 14 residues. Germline V gene sequence: CDR1 SGHNT, CDR2 YYREEE (reference sequence). The CDR3 loop reads CASSLSAGVGEQYF. The CDR3 nucleotides read TGTGCCAGCAGCTTGTCGGCAGGGGTTGGCGAGCAGTACTTC. Supplemented by reference TRBV5-4 and TRBJ2-7, the full variable domain reads ETGVTQSPTHLIKTRGQQVTLRCSSQSGHNTVSWYQQALGQGPQFIFQYYREEENGRGNFPPRFSGLQFPNYSSELNVNALELDDSALYLCASSLSAGVGEQYFGPGTRLTVT.

V gene TRBV10-1 combines with J gene TRBJ2-3; 9 positions agree with TRBD2. The V gene end was trimmed by 4 bases and the J gene end by 3 bases; junction bases not matched to a gene: 8. The CDR3 runs to 16 residues. CDR1 and CDR2 (germline): WNHNN, SYGVQD (reference sequence). CDR3 sequence: CASSVAGGPGTDTQYF. For the CDR3, the DNA is TGCGCCAGCAGTGTCGCGGGAGGGCCCGGGACAGATACGCAGTATTTT.

CDR3 DNA: TGTGCCAGCAGCTTAGGGCAGTCTGGTTCACCCCTCCACTTT. Encoded protein: CASSLGQSGSPLHF. The chain joins TRBV11-2 to TRBJ1-6; D is uncertain. Deletions cut 1 base from V and 9 bases from J, with 10 bases between. Germline CDR1 reads SGHAT; CDR2 reads FQNNGV. This CDR3 spans 14 amino acids.

The gene calls are TRBV27 and TRBJ2-2, with D uncertain. CDR1 and CDR2 from the germline V gene are MNHEY and SMNVEV (reference sequence). The germline V and J ends were trimmed by 4 bases and 2 bases, with 8 bases remaining between them. CDR3 length: 14 residues. The CDR3 bases are TGTGCCAGCAGTTACAGCAGTAACACCGGGGAGCTGTTTTTT. It translates to CASSYSSNTGELFF.